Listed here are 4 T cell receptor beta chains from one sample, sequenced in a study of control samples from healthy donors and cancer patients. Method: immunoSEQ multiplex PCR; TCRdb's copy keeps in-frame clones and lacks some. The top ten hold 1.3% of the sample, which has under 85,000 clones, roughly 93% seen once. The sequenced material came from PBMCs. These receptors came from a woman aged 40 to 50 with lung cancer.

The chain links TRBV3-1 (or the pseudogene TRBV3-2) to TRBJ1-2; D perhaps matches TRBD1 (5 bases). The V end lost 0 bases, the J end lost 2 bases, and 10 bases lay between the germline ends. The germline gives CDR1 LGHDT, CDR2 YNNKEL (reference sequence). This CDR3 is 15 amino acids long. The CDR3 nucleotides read TGTGCCAGCAGCCAAGATTGGGCAGGGAACTATGGCTACACCTTC. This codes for CASSQDWAGNYGYTF.

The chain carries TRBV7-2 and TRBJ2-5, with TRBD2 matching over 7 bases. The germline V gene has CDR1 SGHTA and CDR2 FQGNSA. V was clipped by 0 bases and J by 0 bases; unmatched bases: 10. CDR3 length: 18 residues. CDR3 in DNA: TGTGCCAGCAGCTTAGCGGTAACTATAGCGGGCTACCAAGAGACCCAGTACTTC. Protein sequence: CASSLAVTIAGYQETQYF.

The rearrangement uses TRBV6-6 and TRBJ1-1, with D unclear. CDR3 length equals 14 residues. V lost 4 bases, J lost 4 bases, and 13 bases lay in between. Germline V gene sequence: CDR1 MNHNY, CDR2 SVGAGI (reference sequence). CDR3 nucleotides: TGTGCCAGCAGTTTCTTATGGCCGGGCACTGAAGCTTTCTTT. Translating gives CASSFLWPGTEAFF.

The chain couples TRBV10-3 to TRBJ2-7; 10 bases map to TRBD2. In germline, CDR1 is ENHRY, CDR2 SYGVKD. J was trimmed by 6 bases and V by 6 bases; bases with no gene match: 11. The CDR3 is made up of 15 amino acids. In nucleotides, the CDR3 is TGTGCCATCAGGACACCCGGGACTAGCGTAGTCGAGCAGTACTTC. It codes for CAIRTPGTSVVEQYF.